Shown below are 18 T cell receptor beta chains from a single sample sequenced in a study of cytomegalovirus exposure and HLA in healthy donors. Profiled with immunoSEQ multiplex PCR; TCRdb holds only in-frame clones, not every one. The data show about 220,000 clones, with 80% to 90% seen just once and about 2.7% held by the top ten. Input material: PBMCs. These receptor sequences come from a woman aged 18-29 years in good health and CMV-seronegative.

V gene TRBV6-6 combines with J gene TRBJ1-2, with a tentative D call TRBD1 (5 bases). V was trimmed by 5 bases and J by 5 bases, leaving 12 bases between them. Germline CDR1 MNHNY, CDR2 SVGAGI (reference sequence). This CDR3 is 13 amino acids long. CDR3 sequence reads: CASSQDGTYGYTF. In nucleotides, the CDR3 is TGTGCCAGCAGTCAGGACGGGACTTATGGCTACACCTTC.

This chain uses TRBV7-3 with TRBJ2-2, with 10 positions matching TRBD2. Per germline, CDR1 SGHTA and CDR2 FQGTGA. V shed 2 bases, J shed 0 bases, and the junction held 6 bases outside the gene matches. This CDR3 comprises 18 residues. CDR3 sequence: CASSLDVGLASNTGELFF. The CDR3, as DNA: TGTGCCAGCAGCTTAGACGTGGGACTAGCGTCGAACACCGGGGAGCTGTTTTTT.

The CDR3 region is CAWSVLTEKSYEQYF. The CDR3 nucleotides are TGTGCCTGGAGTGTACTGACAGAGAAGAGCTACGAGCAGTACTTC. V gene TRBV30 combines with J gene TRBJ2-7, with D maybe TRBD1 (5 bases). The CDR3 length is 15 residues. The V end lost 0 bases, the J end lost 3 bases, and 15 bases lay between the germline ends. Germline-derived CDR1 and CDR2 are GTSNPN and SVGIG (reference sequence).

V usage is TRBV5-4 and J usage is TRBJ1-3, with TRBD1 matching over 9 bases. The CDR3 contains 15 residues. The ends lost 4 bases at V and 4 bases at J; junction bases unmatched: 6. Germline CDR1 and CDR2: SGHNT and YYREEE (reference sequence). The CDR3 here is CASSPGTGRGNTIYF. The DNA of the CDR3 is TGTGCCAGCAGCCCCGGGACAGGGAGAGGAAACACCATATATTTT.

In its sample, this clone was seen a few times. CDR3 sequence: CASSKERSANYGYTF. DNA for the CDR3: TGTGCCAGCAGTAAAGAGCGGTCAGCTAACTATGGCTACACCTTC. The V call is TRBV2, the J call TRBJ1-2; unclear D gene. Trimming removed 5 bases from V and 0 bases from J, with 13 bases in between. The CDR3 is 15 amino acids. Germline CDR1 SNHLY, CDR2 FYNNEI.

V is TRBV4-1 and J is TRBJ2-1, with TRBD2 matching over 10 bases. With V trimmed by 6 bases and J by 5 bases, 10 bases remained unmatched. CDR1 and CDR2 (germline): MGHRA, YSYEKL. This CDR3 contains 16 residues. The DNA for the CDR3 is TGCGCCAGCAGAGTCTTTGCACTAGCGGGGAACAATGAGCAGTTCTTC. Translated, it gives CASRVFALAGNNEQFF.

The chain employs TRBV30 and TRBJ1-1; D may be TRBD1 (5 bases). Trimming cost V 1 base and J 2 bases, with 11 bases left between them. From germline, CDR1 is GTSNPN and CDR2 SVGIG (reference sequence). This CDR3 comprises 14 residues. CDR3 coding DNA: TGTGCCTGGAGTGAGGACACTATAAACACTGAAGCTTTCTTT. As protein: CAWSEDTINTEAFF.

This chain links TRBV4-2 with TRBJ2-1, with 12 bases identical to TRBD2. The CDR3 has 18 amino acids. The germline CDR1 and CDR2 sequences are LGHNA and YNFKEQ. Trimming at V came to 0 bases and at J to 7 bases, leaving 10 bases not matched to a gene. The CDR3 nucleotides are TGTGCCAGCAGCCAAGATTCTAGCGGGAGGGCCTTTCATAATGAGCAGTTCTTC. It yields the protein CASSQDSSGRAFHNEQFF.

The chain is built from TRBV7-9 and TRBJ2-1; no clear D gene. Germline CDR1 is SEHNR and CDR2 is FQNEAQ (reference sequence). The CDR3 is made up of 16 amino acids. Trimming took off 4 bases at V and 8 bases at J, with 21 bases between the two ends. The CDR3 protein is CASSSAPRPPLDEQFF. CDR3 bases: TGTGCCAGCAGCTCAGCCCCCAGGCCCCCCTTGGATGAGCAGTTCTTC.

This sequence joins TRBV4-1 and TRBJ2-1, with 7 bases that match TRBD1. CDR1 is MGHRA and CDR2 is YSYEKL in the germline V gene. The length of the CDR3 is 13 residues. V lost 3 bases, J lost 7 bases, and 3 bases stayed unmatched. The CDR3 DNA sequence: TGCGCCAGCAGCCAGACAGGGATTAATGAGCAGTTCTTC. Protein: CASSQTGINEQFF.

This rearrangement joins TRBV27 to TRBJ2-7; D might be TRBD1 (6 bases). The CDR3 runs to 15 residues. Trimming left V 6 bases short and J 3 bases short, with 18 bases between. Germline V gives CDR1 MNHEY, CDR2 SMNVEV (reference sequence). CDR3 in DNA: TGTGCCAGCAGCCCCCACCGGGACAAAGGCTACGAGCAGTACTTC. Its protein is CASSPHRDKGYEQYF.

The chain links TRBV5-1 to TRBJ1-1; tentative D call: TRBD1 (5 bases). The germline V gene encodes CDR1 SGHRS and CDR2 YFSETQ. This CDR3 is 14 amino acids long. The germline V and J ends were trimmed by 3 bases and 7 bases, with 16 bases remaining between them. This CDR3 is CASSWLDTGGEAFF. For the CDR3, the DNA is TGCGCCAGCAGCTGGCTGGACACCGGTGGTGAAGCTTTCTTT.

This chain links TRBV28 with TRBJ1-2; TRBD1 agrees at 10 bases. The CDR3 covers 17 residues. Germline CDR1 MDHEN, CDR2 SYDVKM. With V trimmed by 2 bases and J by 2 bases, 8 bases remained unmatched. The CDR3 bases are TGTGCCAGCAGTTTAGGCGGGACAGGGGATCCGAACTATGGCTACACCTTC. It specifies CASSLGGTGDPNYGYTF.

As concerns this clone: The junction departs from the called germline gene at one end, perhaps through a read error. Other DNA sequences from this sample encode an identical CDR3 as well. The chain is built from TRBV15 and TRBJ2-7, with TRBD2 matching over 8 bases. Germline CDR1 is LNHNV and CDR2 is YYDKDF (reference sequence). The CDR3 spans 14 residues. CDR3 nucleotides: TGCGCCACCAGCAGAGATATCGCGGGGGGCGAGCAGTACTTC. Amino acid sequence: CATSRDIAGGEQYF. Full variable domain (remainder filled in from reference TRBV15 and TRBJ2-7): DAMVIQNPRYQVTQFGKPVTLSCSQTLNHNVMYWYQQKSSQAPKLLFHYYDKDFNNEADTPDNFQSRRPNTSFCFLDIRSPGLGDTAMYLCATSRDIAGGEQYFGPGTRLTVT.

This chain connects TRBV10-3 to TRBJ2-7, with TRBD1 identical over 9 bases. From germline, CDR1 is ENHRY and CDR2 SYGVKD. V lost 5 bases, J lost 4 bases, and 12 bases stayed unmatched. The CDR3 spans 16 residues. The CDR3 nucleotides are TGTGCCATCAGTTTCTTCCGGGACAGGGCGGTTTACGAGCAGTACTTC. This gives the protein CAISFFRDRAVYEQYF.

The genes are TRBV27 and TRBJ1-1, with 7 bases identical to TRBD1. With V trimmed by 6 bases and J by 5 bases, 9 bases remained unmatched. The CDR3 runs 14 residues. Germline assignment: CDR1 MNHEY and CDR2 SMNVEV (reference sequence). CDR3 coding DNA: TGTGCCAGCAGGGCACAGGGGAGAACAACTGAAGCTTTCTTT. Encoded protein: CASRAQGRTTEAFF.

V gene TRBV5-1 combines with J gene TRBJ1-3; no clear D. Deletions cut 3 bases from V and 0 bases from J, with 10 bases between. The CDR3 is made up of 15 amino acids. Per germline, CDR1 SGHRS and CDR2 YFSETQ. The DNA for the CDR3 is TGCGCCAGCAGCTCGGAGCGTAGCTCTGGAAACACCATATATTTT. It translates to CASSSERSSGNTIYF.

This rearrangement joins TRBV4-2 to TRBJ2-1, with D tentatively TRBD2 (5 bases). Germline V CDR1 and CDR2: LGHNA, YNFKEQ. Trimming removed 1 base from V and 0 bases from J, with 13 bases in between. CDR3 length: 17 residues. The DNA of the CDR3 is TGTGCCAGCAGCCAAGCACTAGAGTTTGCCTCCTACAATGAGCAGTTCTTC. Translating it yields CASSQALEFASYNEQFF.